This T cell receptor beta chain is drawn from a study of regulatory T cells in long-lasting Graves disease. The study, taken as a whole, reports: Study was limited to peripheral blood, excluding thyroid tissue. Persistent disease preferred TRBV28, TRBJ1-2 and TRBJ2-5; new disease, TRBV20-1 and TRBJ2-1.

Trimming removed 5 bases from V and 4 bases from J; junction bases left unmatched: 7. The CDR3 length is 15 residues. In regard to this clonotype: No antigen is known for it.

To make TCR beta libraries, researchers used iRepertoire HTBI primers and Arm-PCR of CDR3 regions. TCRdb re-derived calls from the multiplex PCR reads in MiXCR, one entry per CDR3 protein. Seen here are about 220,000 distinct CDR3 sequences, around a fifth observed once, and the top ten hold about 10%. Time point defined: newly diagnosed GD, antithyroid drugs for less than 3 months. PBMC RNA was the source of the TCR library. These same records also appear under a second study, on T cells in Graves' hyperthyroidism and ophthalmopathy. According to that study: Ophthalmopathy was distinguished from stable hyperthyroidism by 13 V-J signatures.

This specimen was peripheral blood mononuclear cells (PBMCs), taken at new diagnosis, from a patient treated with antithyroid drugs. The TCR comes from a woman in her twenties or thirties with Graves disease. The V gene is TRBV12-3 or TRBV12-4, the J gene TRBJ1-5; the match to TRBD1 covers 8 bases. The CDR3 coding sequence is TGTGCCAGCAGTCCTCAGGGGGCAGGGAATCAGCCCCAGCATTTT. Translated: CASSPQGAGNQPQHF.